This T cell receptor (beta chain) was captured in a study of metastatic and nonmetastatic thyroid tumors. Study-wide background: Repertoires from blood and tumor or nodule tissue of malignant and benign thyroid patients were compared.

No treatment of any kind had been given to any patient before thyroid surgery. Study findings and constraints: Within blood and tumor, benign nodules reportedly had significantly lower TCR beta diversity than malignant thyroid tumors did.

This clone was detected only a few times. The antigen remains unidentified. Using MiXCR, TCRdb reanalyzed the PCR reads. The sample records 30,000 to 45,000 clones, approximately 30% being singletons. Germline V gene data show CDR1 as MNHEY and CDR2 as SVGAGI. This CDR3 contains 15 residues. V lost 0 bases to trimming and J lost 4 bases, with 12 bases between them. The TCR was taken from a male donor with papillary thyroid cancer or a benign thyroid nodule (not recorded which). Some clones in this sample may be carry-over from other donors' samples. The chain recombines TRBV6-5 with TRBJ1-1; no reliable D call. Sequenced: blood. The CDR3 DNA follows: TGTGCCAGCAGTTACTCGTTGCGGGTTGGCACTGAAGCTTTCTTT. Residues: CASSYSLRVGTEAFF.